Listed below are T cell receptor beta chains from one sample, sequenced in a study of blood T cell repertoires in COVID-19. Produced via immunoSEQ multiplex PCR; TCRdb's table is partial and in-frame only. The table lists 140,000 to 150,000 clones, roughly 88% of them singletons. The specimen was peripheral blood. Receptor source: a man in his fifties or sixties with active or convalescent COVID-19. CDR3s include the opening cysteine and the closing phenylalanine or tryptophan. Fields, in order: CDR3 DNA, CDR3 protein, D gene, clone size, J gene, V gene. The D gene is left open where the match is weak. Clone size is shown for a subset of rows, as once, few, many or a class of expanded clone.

DNA: TGTGCCAGCAGTGATCATACAGGGGGACGGAATCAGCCCCAGCATTTT; CDR3: CASSDHTGGRNQPQHF; D: TRBD1; size: .; J: TRBJ1-5; V: TRBV28
DNA: TGTGCCAGCAGTTTCGGCGGGACAGGGTCAGATACGCAGTATTTT; CDR3: CASSFGGTGSDTQYF; D: TRBD1; size: .; J: TRBJ2-3; V: TRBV28
DNA: TGCGCCAGCACTATGTCAGGGGGCACTGAAGCTTTCTTT; CDR3: CASTMSGGTEAFF; D: TRBD1; size: .; J: TRBJ1-1; V: TRBV5-1
DNA: TGTGCCAGCAGCATAGGACAGGGGGCGCATGATGGCGAGCAGTACTTC; CDR3: CASSIGQGAHDGEQYF; D: TRBD1; size: .; J: TRBJ2-7; V: TRBV7-3
DNA: TGTGCCAGCACCCCAACAGGGGCCTTCATGAACACTGAAGCTTTCTTT; CDR3: CASTPTGAFMNTEAFF; D: TRBD1; size: .; J: TRBJ1-1; V: TRBV28
DNA: TGTGCCAGCACCTACGGGGGGCCCAATGAAGCTTTCTTT; CDR3: CASTYGGPNEAFF; D: .; size: .; J: TRBJ1-1; V: TRBV28
DNA: TGTGCCAGCAGCTACAGCACAGACTACGAGCAGTACTTC; CDR3: CASSYSTDYEQYF; D: .; size: .; J: TRBJ2-7; V: TRBV11-2
DNA: TGTGCCAGCAGCTTGGCGGGACAGGGGGGGCGCGGCTACACCTTC; CDR3: CASSLAGQGGRGYTF; D: TRBD1; size: .; J: TRBJ1-2; V: TRBV5-6
DNA: TGTGCCAGCTCACAATTCCCTCAGGGTGGTGTTGGCAATCAGCCCCAGCATTTT; CDR3: CASSQFPQGGVGNQPQHF; D: .; size: .; J: TRBJ1-5; V: TRBV18
DNA: TGTGCCAGTACTGGTGGCACTGAAGCTTTCTTT; CDR3: CASTGGTEAFF; D: .; size: .; J: TRBJ1-1; V: TRBV12-3/TRBV12-4
DNA: TGTGCCAGCAGTTTTGGGTTCGGGCAGGGGATAGGCACTGAAGCTTTCTTT; CDR3: CASSFGFGQGIGTEAFF; D: .; size: .; J: TRBJ1-1; V: TRBV27
DNA: TGCAGCGCAAAGGGGGGGCGGATGGACAATGAGCAGTTCTTC; CDR3: CSAKGGRMDNEQFF; D: .; size: .; J: TRBJ2-1; V: TRBV29-1
DNA: TGTGCCAGCAGTCCGTATACTAGCGGGAGCTACGAGCAGTACTTC; CDR3: CASSPYTSGSYEQYF; D: TRBD2; size: .; J: TRBJ2-7; V: TRBV28
DNA: TGTGCCAGCAGTTACTCGAAAGGTGCGGGCACAGATACGCAGTATTTT; CDR3: CASSYSKGAGTDTQYF; D: .; size: .; J: TRBJ2-3; V: TRBV6-2/TRBV6-3
DNA: TGCAGCGTGGGACAGCGTACTAACTATGGCTACACCTTC; CDR3: CSVGQRTNYGYTF; D: TRBD1; size: .; J: TRBJ1-2; V: TRBV29-1
DNA: TGTGCCAGCAGGTTCGGTTTGCTAAATTCACCCCTCCACTTT; CDR3: CASRFGLLNSPLHF; D: .; size: .; J: TRBJ1-6; V: TRBV2
DNA: TGTGCCAGCAGTGAAGCTATGGCAGGCAATCAGCCCCAGCATTTT; CDR3: CASSEAMAGNQPQHF; D: .; size: once; J: TRBJ1-5; V: TRBV2
DNA: TGTGCCAGTACCAGGGGGGTACGGACCGGGGAGCTGTTTTTT; CDR3: CASTRGVRTGELFF; D: .; size: .; J: TRBJ2-2; V: TRBV19
DNA: TGTGCCAGCAGCTCGGGACAGGGCAAAAACATTCAGTACTTC; CDR3: CASSSGQGKNIQYF; D: TRBD1; size: .; J: TRBJ2-4; V: TRBV7-9
DNA: TGTGCCAGCAGTGTGAGGACAGATACGCAGTATTTT; CDR3: CASSVRTDTQYF; D: .; size: .; J: TRBJ2-3; V: TRBV2